The clone carrying this TCR beta chain came up a few times. Its antigen is not identified. Germline and genes: mouse. The DNA ends 1 residue before the CDR3 does, and the rest of the CDR3 is filled in from the germline J gene. TCRbeta CDR3 was sequenced at survey depth with template counts. Profiling relied on immunoSEQ multiplex PCR, and the TCRdb table lists in-frame clones only, not all of them. Here the sample spans about 4,000 clones, 50% being singletons. The source of the sample is a study of tissue T cells after allogeneic stem cell transplantation. Germline CDR1 reads LGHDT; CDR2 reads YNNKQL (reference sequence). This CDR3 is built from 13 residues. The V end lost 5 bases, the J end lost 1 base, and 9 bases lay between the germline ends. The time point denotes: mouse harvest day 7 after allogeneic transplant. Tail vein injection delivered 10^7 T-cell-depleted bone marrow cells and 10^6 splenic CD5+ T cells.

Whole-study results and caveats: Alloreactivity or antigen specificity of tissue TCRs was not determined; some clones might be host cells. Tissue-detected TCR repertoire was only partly captured by blood and spleen T cells.

The chain couples TRBV4 to TRBJ2-7, with a tentative D call TRBD2 (6 bases). The sequencing sample was made of gut tissue. This clonotype was obtained from a female BALB/c mouse given C57BL/6 T cells with graft-versus-host disease after an allogeneic hematopoietic cell transplant. The part of the CDR3 DNA that was read is TGTGCCAGCAGCCCTGGGACTTCCTATGAACAGTAC. Translating gives CASSPGTSYEQY. The whole CDR3 reads CASSPGTSYEQYF.